One and the same sample provided the 23 T cell receptor beta chains below, sequenced in a study of naive and memory T cell subsets. Both TRBC1 and TRBC2 were covered by a beta constant-region primer of two equimolar oligonucleotides. Nested alpha and beta constant-region primers with the SP2 primer drove four PCR rounds on ligated cDNA. TCRdb called the UMI-ligation and nested PCR reads again in MiXCR, with one record for every CDR3 protein. Of approximately 100,000 distinct CDR3 sequences in the sample, more than 14% were seen once. These TCRs' antigens remain unknown. General observations from the study: A few larger clonotypes appeared in naive repertoires, especially CD8, possibly memory cells re-expressing CD45RA.

The sample comprised naive CD8+ T cells from blood. The receptors come from a human donor in good health.

This clonotype was counted at least ten times. The chain joins TRBV29-1 to TRBJ1-1, with D uncertain. With 6 bases removed from V and 0 bases from J, the gap between germline ends came to 8 bases. The V gene's germline CDR1 is SQVTM and CDR2 ANQGSEA. The CDR3 is made up of 12 amino acids. The CDR3 region is CSVPEMNTEAFF. CDR3 DNA: TGCAGCGTCCCAGAAATGAACACTGAAGCTTTCTTT.

This clonotype has just a few counts. The chain employs TRBV24-1 and TRBJ2-7; D is ambiguous. Trimming took off 3 bases at V and 3 bases at J, with 5 bases between the two ends. This CDR3 contains 12 residues. Germline V lookup: CDR1 KGHDR, CDR2 SFDVKD. The CDR3, as DNA: TGTGCCACCAGTGATAGAAGCTACGAGCAGTACTTC. It encodes CATSDRSYEQYF.

The chain has TRBV12-3 or TRBV12-4 and TRBJ2-7, with 9 bases that match TRBD2. This CDR3 is 14 amino acids long. The V gene end was trimmed by 5 bases and the J gene end by 1 base; junction bases not matched to a gene: 3. The CDR3 reads CASSHLAGSYEQYF. Here the CDR3 DNA reads TGTGCCAGCAGTCATCTAGCGGGGTCCTACGAGCAGTACTTC.

This clonotype has at least ten counts. V is TRBV27 and J is TRBJ1-1, with D possibly TRBD1 on 5 matching bases. The V end was cut by 5 bases, the J end by 7 bases, with 14 bases between. The germline gives CDR1 MNHEY, CDR2 SMNVEV (reference sequence). The CDR3 spans 13 residues. The CDR3 DNA reads TGTGCCAGCAGTGCTCACAGGTTAAGTGAAGCTTTCTTT. Amino acid sequence: CASSAHRLSEAFF.

This clonotype turned up a few times. V gene TRBV2 combines with J gene TRBJ1-1; D might be TRBD1 (5 bases). Between the trimmed V and J ends, which lost 9 bases and 3 bases, there was a span of 17 bases. The CDR3 totals 14 residues. Germline V CDR1 and CDR2: SNHLY, FYNNEI. CDR3 DNA: TGTGCCAGGGGGGGAGGAGGCGATTACACTGAAGCTTTCTTT. Translated, it gives CARGGGGDYTEAFF.

This rearrangement joins TRBV10-3 to TRBJ2-7; weak D call: TRBD2 (5 bases). Germline CDR1 ENHRY, CDR2 SYGVKD. The CDR3 loop spans 14 amino acids. V lost 5 bases to trimming and J lost 5 bases, with 16 bases between them. CDR3 bases: TGTGCCATCAGTTATCCGGGCTCGGGGAACGAGCAGTACTTC. Translated: CAISYPGSGNEQYF.

This clonotype has at least ten counts. CDR3 in DNA: TGTGCCAGCTATTTTGGGGTAGCGGGTAATGAGCAGTTCTTC. Protein sequence: CASYFGVAGNEQFF. V usage is TRBV12-3 or TRBV12-4 and J usage is TRBJ2-1; 7 nucleotides agree with TRBD2. Trimming took 8 bases from V and 7 from J; bases not matched to a gene: 11. The CDR3 has 14 residues.

The chain joins TRBV28 to TRBJ1-1; D perhaps matches TRBD1 (5 bases). V was cut by 6 bases and J by 2 bases, with 19 bases left in between. Germline V gene sequence: CDR1 MDHEN, CDR2 SYDVKM. The CDR3 consists of 16 residues. The CDR3 loop is CASSASVRQLNTEAFF. The CDR3 region has the DNA TGTGCCAGCAGCGCATCGGTCCGACAGCTAAACACTGAAGCTTTCTTT.

The V and J genes are TRBV7-6 and TRBJ2-1; D assignment may be TRBD1 or TRBD2 (6 bases each). Trimming took off 1 base at V and 3 bases at J, with 13 bases between the two ends. This CDR3 comprises 16 residues. Germline CDR1 reads SGHVS; CDR2 reads FNYEAQ. The CDR3: CASSLGQGGSYNEQFF. The CDR3, as DNA: TGTGCCAGCAGCTTAGGACAAGGGGGGAGCTACAATGAGCAGTTCTTC.

This clonotype turned up a few times. The J gene is TRBJ2-7, the V gene TRBV27, with unresolved D. This CDR3 region has 13 residues. Trimming took off 3 bases at V and 9 bases at J, with 15 bases between the two ends. The germline gives CDR1 MNHEY, CDR2 SMNVEV (reference sequence). CDR3 amino acids: CASSLELKGWQYF. The CDR3 bases are TGTGCCAGCAGTTTGGAACTCAAGGGCTGGCAGTACTTC.

This clonotype appeared many times. The gene calls are TRBV28 and TRBJ2-6; D not certain. The CDR3 runs to 13 residues. CDR1 is MDHEN and CDR2 is SYDVKM in the germline V gene. Between the trimmed V and J ends, which lost 3 bases and 4 bases, there was a span of 4 bases. In DNA form, the CDR3 reads TGTGCCAGCAGTTTCTCCGGGGCCAACGTCCTGACTTTC. As protein: CASSFSGANVLTF.

The V call is TRBV6-2 or TRBV6-3, the J call TRBJ2-7, with 10 bases identical to TRBD1. This CDR3 has 16 residues. V lost 0 bases to trimming and J lost 2 bases; unmatched junction nucleotides: 4. CDR1 is MNHEY, CDR2 SVGEGT, per germline. CDR3 DNA: TGTGCCAGCAGTTACTCCCGGGACAGGGGTACCTACGAGCAGTACTTC. Residues: CASSYSRDRGTYEQYF.

The chain is built from TRBV2 and TRBJ2-5; 7 positions match TRBD1. Germline V lookup: CDR1 SNHLY, CDR2 FYNNEI. This CDR3 is 16 amino acids long. V lost 0 bases and J lost 1; bases outside the gene matches: 5. DNA for the CDR3: TGTGCCAGCAGTGAAGCGTGGAACAGGGGCCAAGAGACCCAGTACTTC. Its translation: CASSEAWNRGQETQYF.

This clonotype was counted between two and nine times. This sequence joins TRBV27 and TRBJ2-5; 12 bases match TRBD2. Losses at the gene ends were 5 bases for V and 1 base for J; bases not matched to a gene: 5. Germline V gene sequence: CDR1 MNHEY, CDR2 SMNVEV (reference sequence). This CDR3 has 16 residues. Here the CDR3 reads CASSGLLAGGQETQYF. CDR3 DNA sequence: TGTGCCAGCAGTGGGTTACTAGCGGGGGGCCAAGAGACCCAGTACTTC.

The chain recombines TRBV7-6 with TRBJ2-2; a possible D gene is TRBD1 (5 bases). Trimming pared 2 bases from V and 6 bases from J, leaving 13 bases between. CDR1 and CDR2 (germline): SGHVS, FNYEAQ. CDR3 length: 15 amino acids. CDR3 in DNA: TGTGCCAGCAGCTTAACCAGGGCAAGTCCCGGGGAGCTGTTTTTT. Protein product: CASSLTRASPGELFF.

This chain links TRBV5-1 with TRBJ2-2; D possibly uses TRBD1 or TRBD2 (6 bases each). Germline V gene data show CDR1 as SGHRS and CDR2 as YFSETQ. This CDR3 is built from 15 residues. Trimming stripped 2 bases from V and 2 bases from J, with 10 bases between. The CDR3 reads CASSFGGRNTGELFF. The CDR3 nucleotides are TGCGCCAGCAGCTTTGGGGGGCGTAACACCGGGGAGCTGTTTTTT.

This clonotype was seen ten or more times. The chain has TRBV7-3 and TRBJ2-1; TRBD2 matches 9 bases. The V gene end was trimmed by 5 bases and the J gene end by 4 bases; junction bases not matched to a gene: 9. The V gene's germline CDR1 is SGHTA and CDR2 FQGTGA. The length of the CDR3 is 16 residues. CDR3 DNA sequence: TGTGCCAGCAGCCCGGGGACTAGCAAAGCTTACAATGAGCAGTTCTTC. It specifies CASSPGTSKAYNEQFF.

This clonotype was seen more than once but under ten times. The V and J genes are TRBV3-1 and TRBJ2-1; 7 nucleotides align to TRBD1. V trimming: 5 bases; J trimming: 6 bases; junction bases outside the gene matches: 7. Germline CDR1 LGHDT, CDR2 YNNKEL (reference sequence). CDR3 length equals 14 residues. The CDR3 sequence: CASSDAGTANEQFF. Written as DNA, the CDR3 is TGTGCCAGCAGCGACGCCGGGACAGCCAATGAGCAGTTCTTC.

The rearrangement uses TRBV4-3 and TRBJ2-1; 12 nucleotides line up with TRBD2. V shed 1 base and J 12 bases; nucleotides not matched to a gene: 19. This CDR3 comprises 19 residues. Germline values: CDR1 LGHNA, CDR2 YSLEER. CDR3 DNA sequence: TGCGCCAGCAGCCAAGCCTGGGACAGGGACTACCTAGCGGGGGGGGGGCAGTTCTTC. Protein: CASSQAWDRDYLAGGGQFF.

V usage is TRBV5-1 and J usage is TRBJ2-7; D is unresolved. Germline CDR1 SGHRS, CDR2 YFSETQ. This CDR3 has 15 amino acids. Trimming stripped 0 bases from V and 1 base from J, with 11 bases between. CDR3 nucleotides: TGCGCCAGCAGCTTGGCGTCACCCAGATCCTACGAGCAGTACTTC. This codes for CASSLASPRSYEQYF.

Only a few counts were recorded for this clonotype. The gene calls are TRBV9 and TRBJ2-1, with no clear D. CDR3 length equals 14 residues. Trimming took off 0 bases at V and 5 bases at J, with 9 bases between the two ends. Germline values: CDR1 SGDLS, CDR2 YYNGEE. The CDR3 reads CASSVGTEDNEQFF. In DNA form, the CDR3 reads TGTGCCAGCAGCGTAGGTACGGAAGACAATGAGCAGTTCTTC.

This clonotype showed up many times. The chain employs TRBV18 and TRBJ1-1, with D possibly being TRBD1 (6 bases). V lost 3 bases, J lost 6 bases, and 14 bases lay in between. CDR1 KGHSH and CDR2 LQKENI come from the germline V gene. The CDR3 is 14 amino acids. CDR3 nucleotides: TGTGCCAGCTCACCGCCTACAGGGACCCCTGAAGCTTTCTTT. This translates into CASSPPTGTPEAFF.

Ten or more counts support this clonotype. The chain is built from TRBV6-2 or TRBV6-3 and TRBJ2-1, with 11 nucleotides matching TRBD2. This CDR3 is built from 14 residues. Trimming removed 6 bases from V and 4 bases from J; junction bases left unmatched: 2. Germline CDR1 and CDR2: MNHEY and SVGEGT. CDR3 coding DNA: TGTGCCAGCAGACTAGCGGGAGCGTACAATGAGCAGTTCTTC. Its protein product is CASRLAGAYNEQFF.